Listed below are T cell receptor beta chains from one sample, sequenced in a study of blood T cell repertoires in COVID-19. Assay used: immunoSEQ multiplex PCR; TCRdb lists only in-frame clones, some missing. The table has 250,000 to 300,000 clones, approximately 90% seen once. The material sequenced was peripheral blood. Receptors originate from a woman in her forties or fifties who had recovered from COVID-19. The CDR3 runs from the conserved cysteine through the conserved F or W. Each record gives: J gene, D gene, V gene, clone size, CDR3 protein, CDR3 DNA. The D gene is left open where the match is weak. Some rows mark clone size as missing; the rest say once, few, many or name a class of expanded clone.

>TRBJ1-2|NA|TRBV2|NA
CASTPGQGYGYTF
TGTGCCAGCACCCCGGGACAAGGCTATGGCTACACCTTC
>TRBJ1-6|NA|TRBV5-6|NA
CASSLTVYNSPLHF
TGTGCCAGCAGCCTGACAGTCTATAATTCACCCCTCCACTTT
>TRBJ1-1|NA|TRBV4-1|NA
CASSPDLRGTRTEAFF
TGCGCCAGCAGCCCGGATCTAAGAGGGACACGCACTGAAGCTTTCTTT
>TRBJ2-2|NA|TRBV19|NA
CASRQTAGTGELFF
TGTGCCAGTAGACAAACCGCGGGCACCGGGGAGCTGTTTTTT
>TRBJ1-5|TRBD1|TRBV5-1|NA
CASRQGPNQPQHF
TGCGCCAGCCGACAGGGGCCAAATCAGCCCCAGCATTTT
>TRBJ1-1|NA|TRBV4-2|NA
CASSRDTGTEAFF
TGTGCCAGCAGCCGAGACACGGGGACTGAAGCTTTCTTT
>TRBJ1-1|TRBD1|TRBV19|NA
CASGDSPTEAFF
TGTGCCAGCGGGGACAGCCCCACTGAAGCTTTCTTT
>TRBJ2-7|TRBD1|TRBV5-1|NA
CASSLPRTGSYEQYF
TGCGCCAGCAGCTTGCCTAGGACAGGGTCCTACGAGCAGTACTTC
>TRBJ1-6|TRBD1|TRBV7-2|NA
CASSLDRGYSPLHF
TGTGCCAGCAGCTTAGACAGGGGGTATTCACCCCTCCACTTT
>TRBJ2-1|TRBD2|TRBV4-3|few
CASSQDRRASGYNEQFF
TGCGCCAGCAGCCAAGATCGTCGGGCTAGCGGCTACAATGAGCAGTTCTTC
>TRBJ2-3|NA|TRBV4-1|NA
CASSLGLRGLMDTQYF
TGCGCCAGCAGCCTGGGACTCCGGGGACTTATGGATACGCAGTATTTT
>TRBJ2-7|TRBD2|TRBV4-3|NA
CASSRESGTSGGPSYEQYF
TGCGCCAGCAGCCGAGAATCCGGGACTAGCGGGGGCCCTTCCTACGAGCAGTACTTC
>TRBJ2-7|TRBD1|TRBV18|NA
CASSFRGLFSYEQYF
TGTGCCAGCTCATTCAGGGGGCTCTTCTCCTACGAGCAGTACTTC
>TRBJ1-5|NA|TRBV14|NA
CASSSGGSQPQHF
TGTGCCAGCAGCTCAGGCGGGAGTCAGCCCCAGCATTTT
>TRBJ2-7|NA|TRBV9|NA
CASSVSSAGSSYEQYF
TGTGCCAGCAGCGTTTCCTCCGCGGGGAGCTCCTACGAGCAGTACTTC
>TRBJ2-2|NA|TRBV30|NA
CAWSVRVGRTMGVTGELFF
TGTGCCTGGAGTGTAAGGGTCGGCCGAACAATGGGAGTCACCGGGGAGCTGTTTTTT
>TRBJ1-3|NA|TRBV30|NA
CAWRGLGGSGNTIYF
TGTGCCTGGAGGGGGCTGGGTGGCTCTGGAAACACCATATATTTT
>TRBJ1-2|TRBD1|TRBV18|many
CASSPLDRAYGYTF
TGTGCCAGCTCACCCTTGGACAGGGCCTATGGCTACACCTTC
>TRBJ1-2|NA|TRBV7-3|few
CASSLDRFDGYTF
TGTGCCAGCAGTTTAGACAGGTTCGACGGCTACACCTTC
>TRBJ1-2|TRBD1|TRBV7-9|few
CASSPGQYAYGYTF
TGTGCCAGCAGCCCGGGACAGTACGCCTATGGCTACACCTTC
>TRBJ1-5|TRBD1|TRBV19|NA
CASSIQAGGHPLNQPQHF
TGTGCCAGTAGTATCCAGGCAGGGGGTCACCCTCTCAATCAGCCCCAGCATTTT
>TRBJ2-1|TRBD2|TRBV7-8|NA
CASSSRTSGGGFIEQFF
TGTGCCAGCAGCTCGAGGACTAGCGGAGGGGGCTTCATTGAGCAGTTCTTC
>TRBJ2-1|NA|TRBV21-1|NA
CASSKGTGIYNEQFF
TGTGCCAGCAGCAAAGGAACGGGGATATACAATGAGCAGTTCTTC
>TRBJ2-1|TRBD2|TRBV6-4|NA
CASSDSPSGRESYNEQFF
TGTGCCAGCAGTGACTCTCCTAGCGGGAGGGAGTCCTACAATGAGCAGTTCTTC
>TRBJ2-1|TRBD2|TRBV7-3|NA
CASSFSGGDVNEQFF
TGTGCCAGCAGCTTTAGCGGGGGGGATGTCAATGAGCAGTTCTTC
>TRBJ2-7|NA|TRBV7-2|NA
CASSPIAIYEQYF
TGTGCCAGCAGCCCCATAGCGATATACGAGCAGTACTTC
>TRBJ2-7|TRBD1|TRBV6-2/TRBV6-3|NA
CASSLDRGHLSSYEQYF
TGTGCCAGCAGTTTGGACAGGGGCCACCTTTCCTCCTACGAGCAGTACTTC
>TRBJ2-7|TRBD1|TRBV6-2/TRBV6-3|NA
CASSQGQGFDEQYF
TGTGCCAGCAGTCAGGGACAGGGGTTTGACGAGCAGTACTTC
>TRBJ1-3|NA|TRBV6-6|NA
CASSSDRPGNTIYF
TGTGCCAGCAGCTCCGACAGGCCTGGAAACACCATATATTTT
>TRBJ2-2|NA|TRBV7-2|NA
CASSVSLTHADTGELFF
TGTGCCAGCAGCGTGTCGCTAACCCATGCGGACACCGGGGAGCTGTTTTTT
>TRBJ1-5|TRBD1|TRBV29-1|NA
CSVEEGAGNQPQHF
TGCAGCGTTGAGGAGGGGGCTGGCAATCAGCCCCAGCATTTT
>TRBJ1-5|NA|TRBV7-2|NA
CASSLVGANQPQHF
TGTGCCAGCAGCTTAGTAGGGGCCAATCAGCCCCAGCATTTT
>TRBJ2-7|TRBD1|TRBV5-6|NA
CASSLQTGGYEQYF
TGTGCCAGCAGCTTGCAGACAGGGGGCTACGAGCAGTACTTC
>TRBJ1-3|NA|TRBV5-1|many
CASSPPRDSGNTIYF
TGCGCCAGCAGCCCTCCCAGGGACTCTGGAAACACCATATATTTT
>TRBJ1-5|NA|TRBV28|NA
CASSFPISGQPQHF
TGTGCCAGCAGTTTCCCTATTTCGGGTCAGCCCCAGCATTTT
>TRBJ2-1|TRBD2|TRBV6-2/TRBV6-3|NA
CASSYLLSGRNEQFF
TGTGCCAGCAGTTATCTGTTAAGCGGGAGGAATGAGCAGTTCTTC
>TRBJ2-7|TRBD1|TRBV29-1|once
CSVQQGAYEQYF
TGCAGCGTTCAACAGGGGGCCTACGAGCAGTACTTC
>TRBJ1-5|TRBD1|TRBV18|NA
CASSPDYDRGGPQHF
TGTGCCAGCTCACCGGATTACGACAGGGGAGGTCCCCAGCATTTT
>TRBJ1-4|NA|TRBV19|NA
CASRSGVEKLFF
TGTGCCAGTAGATCGGGAGTGGAAAAACTGTTTTTT
>TRBJ1-5|NA|TRBV28|NA
CASSISSNQPQHF
TGTGCCAGCAGTATATCGAGCAATCAGCCCCAGCATTTT
>TRBJ2-1|TRBD2|TRBV7-6|NA
CASSLEGLAAYNEQFF
TGTGCCAGCAGCTTAGAGGGACTAGCGGCTTACAATGAGCAGTTCTTC
>TRBJ1-3|NA|TRBV6-5|NA
CATRRGFGNTIYF
TGTGCCACCCGCCGGGGTTTCGGAAACACCATATATTTT
>TRBJ2-1|NA|TRBV20-1|NA
CSASSAGPRDEQFF
TGCAGTGCTAGTTCGGCGGGGCCACGGGATGAGCAGTTCTTC
>TRBJ2-3|TRBD2|TRBV7-2|NA
CASSPAGASTDTQYF
TGTGCCAGCAGCCCAGCGGGAGCTAGCACAGATACGCAGTATTTT
>TRBJ2-7|TRBD1|TRBV4-2|NA
CASSQERTGTYEQYF
TGTGCCAGCAGCCAAGAAAGGACAGGGACCTACGAGCAGTACTTC
>TRBJ2-7|NA|TRBV21-1|NA
CASSKETSRSGRSSYEQYF
TGTGCCAGCAGCAAAGAAACGAGTCGTAGCGGGAGGAGCTCCTACGAGCAGTACTTC
>TRBJ2-1|TRBD2|TRBV7-9|NA
CASSTSNSGLAGVREQFF
TGTGCCAGCAGCACAAGTAATTCGGGACTAGCGGGAGTCCGAGAGCAGTTCTTC
>TRBJ1-1|TRBD1|TRBV27|few
CASSPPLGQGAEAFF
TGTGCCAGCAGTCCCCCCTTAGGACAGGGCGCTGAAGCTTTCTTT